This T cell receptor (beta chain) comes out of a study of regulatory T cells in long-lasting Graves disease. This clonotype has at least ten counts. The time point: newly diagnosed GD, antithyroid drugs for less than 3 months. TCR sequences were obtained from RNA taken from PBMCs. TCR beta libraries were built with iRepertoire HTBI primers and Arm-PCR of CDR3 regions. A single record per CDR3 protein comes from TCRdb applying MiXCR to the multiplex PCR reads. In the table there are some 220,000 distinct CDR3 sequences, less than 20% of which are singletons. J gave up 8 bases and V 6 bases, and 10 bases lay outside the gene matches. From germline, CDR1 is KGHSH and CDR2 LQKENI. This CDR3 contains 16 residues. The same sample was also used in a study of T cells in Graves' hyperthyroidism and ophthalmopathy. In that study: A 13 V-J signature model discriminated ophthalmopathy versus stable hyperthyroidism.

The chain employs TRBV18 and TRBJ2-1, with 13 bases identical to TRBD2. Sequenced material: peripheral blood mononuclear cells (PBMCs), taken at new diagnosis, from a patient treated with antithyroid drugs. The sequence was obtained from a woman in her thirties with Graves disease. CDR3 sequence reads: CASSPGLAGVYDEQFF. CDR3 coding DNA: TGTGCCAGCTCGCCCGGACTAGCGGGAGTGTACGATGAGCAGTTCTTC.